These 21 T cell receptor beta chains were all obtained from the same sample, sequenced in a study of cytomegalovirus exposure and HLA in healthy donors. The PCR ran on 60 Vbeta and 13 Jbeta primers. Profiled with immunoSEQ multiplex PCR; TCRdb holds only in-frame clones, not every one. The sample records about 120,000 clones, around 86% being singletons. The sequenced sample consisted of PBMCs. The receptors come from a man in his thirties or forties in good health and CMV-seronegative.

This chain joins TRBV7-9 and TRBJ1-1; the D gene is possibly TRBD1 (6 bases). The V end was cut by 0 bases, the J end by 3 bases, with 8 bases between. Germline V lookup: CDR1 SEHNR, CDR2 FQNEAQ (reference sequence). The CDR3 has 14 residues. This CDR3 reads CASSLAAGDTEAFF. The CDR3 nucleotides read TGTGCCAGCAGCTTAGCCGCAGGGGACACTGAAGCTTTCTTT. Full variable domain (missing parts from reference TRBV7-9 and TRBJ1-1): DTGVSQNPRHKITKRGQNVTFRCDPISEHNRLYWYRQTLGQGPEFLTYFQNEAQLEKSRLLSDRFSAERPKGSFSTLEIQRTEQGDSAMYLCASSLAAGDTEAFFGQGTRLTVV.

This clone was recorded once. This rearrangement joins TRBV11-3 to TRBJ2-2, with D possibly TRBD1 on 5 matching bases. The CDR3 consists of 16 residues. Trimming removed 4 bases from V and 6 bases from J, with 18 bases in between. CDR1 and CDR2 (germline): SGHNT, YENEEA. The CDR3 sequence: CASSSVVQGWSGELFF. The CDR3 nucleotides read TGTGCCAGCAGCTCCGTGGTGCAGGGCTGGTCCGGGGAGCTGTTTTTT.

J is TRBJ2-5 and V is TRBV5-6, with a tentative D call TRBD2 (7 bases). Germline assignment: CDR1 SGHDT and CDR2 YYEEEE. V lost 4 bases and J lost 0, with 10 bases in between. The CDR3 runs 14 residues. CDR3 sequence reads: CASSKGGYQETQYF. CDR3 DNA: TGTGCCAGCAGCAAGGGGGGGTACCAAGAGACCCAGTACTTC.

The chain joins TRBV5-1 to TRBJ2-1; no clear D. CDR3 length equals 15 residues. Trimming left V 0 bases short and J 6 bases short, with 13 bases between. Germline V lookup: CDR1 SGHRS, CDR2 YFSETQ. CDR3 DNA: TGCGCCAGCAGCTTGGACGGCCGAAGAGGCAATGAGCAGTTCTTC. This sequence encodes CASSLDGRRGNEQFF.

This clone has more than one count but fewer than ten. The chain couples TRBV7-9 to TRBJ2-1; the match to TRBD1 covers 7 bases. Trimming at V came to 4 bases and at J to 7 bases, leaving 7 bases not matched to a gene. CDR1 is SEHNR and CDR2 is FQNEAQ in the germline V gene (reference sequence). CDR3 size: 14 residues. The CDR3 bases are TGTGCCAGCAGCTCCTGGACAGGCGGGAATGAGCAGTTCTTC. Its translation: CASSSWTGGNEQFF.

The V and J genes are TRBV6-1 and TRBJ1-4; the match to TRBD1 covers 9 bases. Trimming at V came to 2 bases and at J to 8 bases, leaving 6 bases not matched to a gene. Germline-derived CDR1 and CDR2 are MNHNS and SASEGT. CDR3 size: 15 residues. As DNA, the CDR3 is TGTGCCAGCAGTGAATCCGGGACAGGGAACGAAAAACTGTTTTTT. Its protein is CASSESGTGNEKLFF.

The chain uses TRBV7-8 and TRBJ1-6; perhaps TRBD1 as D (6 bases). There are 16 residues in the CDR3. The germline V and J ends were trimmed by 6 bases and 0 bases, with 12 bases remaining between them. Germline assignment: CDR1 SGHVS and CDR2 FQNEAQ. The CDR3 sequence: CASRLRGSSYNSPLHF. CDR3 DNA sequence: TGTGCCAGCAGATTGAGGGGGAGCTCCTATAATTCACCCCTCCACTTT.

This rearrangement joins TRBV11-3 to TRBJ1-3; D is perhaps TRBD1 (6 bases). Trimming pared 6 bases from V and 0 bases from J, leaving 12 bases between. This CDR3 is 15 amino acids long. Germline V CDR1 and CDR2: SGHNT, YENEEA. CDR3 amino acids: CASSDRSPSGNTIYF. Here the CDR3 DNA reads TGTGCCAGCAGTGACAGGTCACCCTCTGGAAACACCATATATTTT.

The V call is TRBV9, the J call TRBJ2-3, with 10 nucleotides matching TRBD1. With V trimmed by 4 bases and J by 6 bases, 14 bases remained unmatched. The CDR3 is made up of 17 amino acids. Germline CDR1 and CDR2: SGDLS and YYNGEE. The CDR3 nucleotides are TGTGCCAGCAGCTCCACTCCCGGGACAGGGGTTGGGGATACGCAGTATTTT. Translation: CASSSTPGTGVGDTQYF.

This clone was detected a few times. The V call is TRBV5-6, the J call TRBJ2-5; D is perhaps TRBD2 (5 bases). Germline V gene data show CDR1 as SGHDT and CDR2 as YYEEEE. The V and J ends lost 6 bases and 3 bases respectively, with 12 bases between them. CDR3 length: 13 amino acids. CDR3 coding DNA: TGTGCCAGCACCAGAGGGAGCGAAGAGACCCAGTACTTC. Amino acids: CASTRGSEETQYF.

In this sample, this clone turned up once. This chain connects TRBV2 to TRBJ2-4, with D tentatively TRBD1 (5 bases). V was clipped by 3 bases and J by 10 bases, with 13 bases between them. Germline values: CDR1 SNHLY, CDR2 FYNNEI. The CDR3 covers 13 residues. CDR3: CASSDGQGLIQYF. The CDR3 DNA sequence: TGTGCCAGCAGTGATGGACAAGGGTTAATTCAGTACTTC.

As DNA, the CDR3 is TGTGCCAGCTCCCCAAACCAGGTTCTCTACGAGCAGTACTTC. This codes for CASSPNQVLYEQYF. The chain combines TRBV18 with TRBJ2-7; D is uncertain. The CDR3 extends over 14 amino acids. Germline CDR1 KGHSH, CDR2 LQKENI. Trimming removed 6 bases at V and 3 bases at J, with 15 bases between. Based on the CDR3 plus reference TRBV18 and TRBJ2-7, the full variable domain is NAGVMQNPRHLVRRRGQEARLRCSPMKGHSHVYWYRQLPEEGLKFMVYLQKENIIDESGMPKERFSAEFPKEGPSILRIQQVVRGDSAAYFCASSPNQVLYEQYFGPGTRLTVT.

V gene TRBV19 combines with J gene TRBJ2-7, with D maybe TRBD2 (5 bases). Trimming pared 1 base from V and 0 bases from J, leaving 7 bases between. Germline assignment: CDR1 LNHDA and CDR2 SQIVND (reference sequence). The CDR3 contains 14 residues. CDR3 in DNA: TGTGCCAGTAGTATAGGTGAGGGCTCCTACGAGCAGTACTTC. Residues: CASSIGEGSYEQYF.

The chain is built from TRBV9 and TRBJ2-5; perhaps TRBD1 as D (6 bases). Germline-derived CDR1 and CDR2 are SGDLS and YYNGEE. The CDR3 extends over 13 amino acids. Trimming pared 6 bases from V and 5 bases from J, leaving 14 bases between. The CDR3 DNA follows: TGTGCCAGCAACCTGCAGGGGCAGGAGACCCAGTACTTC. It translates to CASNLQGQETQYF.

V is TRBV19 and J is TRBJ1-1; no definite D call. Germline V lookup: CDR1 LNHDA, CDR2 SQIVND (reference sequence). The V and J ends lost 0 bases and 2 bases respectively, with 10 bases between them. The CDR3 runs 15 residues. For the CDR3, the DNA is TGTGCCAGTAGTATAGATCCGGGTCCAAACACTGAAGCTTTCTTT. Amino acid sequence: CASSIDPGPNTEAFF. Using reference TRBV19 and TRBJ1-1 for the parts outside the CDR3, the full variable domain is DGGITQSPKYLFRKEGQNVTLSCEQNLNHDAMYWYRQDPGQGLRLIYYSQIVNDFQKGDIAEGYSVSREKKESFPLTVTSAQKNPTAFYLCASSIDPGPNTEAFFGQGTRLTVV.

V and J are TRBV6-5 and TRBJ1-1; D unresolved. CDR3 length: 15 amino acids. V dropped 0 bases and J dropped 2 bases, with 10 bases sitting between them. Germline V gene sequence: CDR1 MNHEY, CDR2 SVGAGI. CDR3 coding DNA: TGTGCCAGCAGTTACTCGATAGTGATTAACACTGAAGCTTTCTTT. The encoded protein is CASSYSIVINTEAFF.

The chain recombines TRBV6-5 with TRBJ2-1; 7 positions match TRBD2. Germline CDR1 reads MNHEY; CDR2 reads SVGAGI. This CDR3 region has 14 residues. Trimming took 4 bases from V and 3 from J; bases not matched to a gene: 3. CDR3 nucleotides: TGTGCCAGCAGTTGGGGAGGGGTCTACAATGAGCAGTTCTTC. It codes for CASSWGGVYNEQFF.

The rearrangement joins TRBV7-9 to TRBJ2-1; a weak D match, TRBD1 (5 bases). The CDR3 runs 15 residues. Germline V CDR1 and CDR2: SEHNR, FQNEAQ (reference sequence). V lost 4 bases and J 6 bases, leaving 16 bases between the germline ends. This CDR3 is CASSSRPTGINEQFF. The CDR3 nucleotides are TGTGCCAGCAGCTCTAGACCAACAGGTATCAATGAGCAGTTCTTC.

This clone was counted a few times. V and J are TRBV6-4 and TRBJ2-3, with a possible D match to TRBD1 (6 bases). V gave up 4 bases and J gave up 3 bases, with 20 bases separating them. CDR3 size: 17 residues. CDR1 is MRHNA and CDR2 is SNTAGT in the germline V gene. The CDR3 nucleotides read TGTGCCAGCAGTGCAACGAGAGGGGGAGTTAGGACAGATACGCAGTATTTT. It yields the protein CASSATRGGVRTDTQYF.

The V call is TRBV9, the J call TRBJ2-1, with no clear D. The CDR3 totals 14 residues. The germline CDR1 and CDR2 sequences are SGDLS and YYNGEE. Between the trimmed V and J ends, which lost 4 bases and 7 bases, there was a span of 15 bases. The CDR3 sequence: CASSLRPVGNEQFF. The CDR3 DNA reads TGTGCCAGCAGCCTCAGGCCCGTTGGGAATGAGCAGTTCTTC.

The chain has TRBV4-2 and TRBJ2-7; 8 nucleotides line up with TRBD1. There are 16 residues in the CDR3. The V segment lost 4 bases and the J segment 2 bases; nucleotides outside the gene matches: 10. CDR1 is LGHNA and CDR2 is YNFKEQ in the germline V gene. DNA of the CDR3: TGTGCCAGCAGCCGAGAAGGGGGACAGGCCCCCTACGAGCAGTACTTC. Amino acid sequence: CASSREGGQAPYEQYF.